This entry describes one T cell receptor beta chain. This CDR3 contains 16 residues. The authors' processing: Nucleated cell counts were estimated from reference gene primer amplification. Libraries were prepared by immunoSEQ multiplex PCR; TCRdb keeps only in-frame clonotypes and omits some of them. V and J calls and clone size come straight from that table; D and trimming were deduced from the DNA. The table lists about 110,000 clones, about 93% of them singletons. This sample stems from a study of blood T cell repertoires in COVID-19. Overall study context: Material from acute and convalescent COVID-19 was sourced from the United States, Italy and Spain. In each case, the material was cDNA or gDNA derived from T cells, B-cell-depleted T cells, or PBMCs.

This TCR derives from a woman aged 25 to 45 with acute or convalescent COVID-19. V usage is TRBV21-1 and J usage is TRBJ1-3; TRBD1, as called in the table, went unchecked against the DNA. TRBV21-1 is a documented pseudogene. The sequenced sample was peripheral blood. The CDR3 here is CASSKLQGDSGNTIYF. CDR3 DNA: TGTGCCAGCAGCAAGCTACAGGGAGACTCTGGAAACACCATATATTTT.